Detailed here is one T cell receptor beta chain. Survey level was the resolution at which the v3.0 immunoSEQ assay ran. Sequencing set out to capture about 40,000-50,000 T-cell genomes per sample. Only in-frame clones appear in the TCRdb table, and some are missing; sequencing was by immunoSEQ multiplex PCR. The table has 15,000 to 20,000 clones, roughly 90% seen once. The entry originates in a study of long-term antiretroviral therapy in people with HIV. This CDR3 comprises 16 residues. Germline V lookup: CDR1 SGHTA, CDR2 FQGNSA. V trimming: 5 bases; J trimming: 1 base; junction bases outside the gene matches: 2.

This chain links TRBV7-2 with TRBJ2-2; 12 bases fit TRBD2. The sequence was obtained from a man aged 45-60 years with HIV. Source: unsorted PBMCs, taken 0.7 years before starting antiretroviral therapy. CDR3 protein: CASSQTSGGNTGELFF. DNA of the CDR3: TGTGCCAGCAGCCAGACTAGCGGGGGGAACACCGGGGAGCTGTTTTTT.